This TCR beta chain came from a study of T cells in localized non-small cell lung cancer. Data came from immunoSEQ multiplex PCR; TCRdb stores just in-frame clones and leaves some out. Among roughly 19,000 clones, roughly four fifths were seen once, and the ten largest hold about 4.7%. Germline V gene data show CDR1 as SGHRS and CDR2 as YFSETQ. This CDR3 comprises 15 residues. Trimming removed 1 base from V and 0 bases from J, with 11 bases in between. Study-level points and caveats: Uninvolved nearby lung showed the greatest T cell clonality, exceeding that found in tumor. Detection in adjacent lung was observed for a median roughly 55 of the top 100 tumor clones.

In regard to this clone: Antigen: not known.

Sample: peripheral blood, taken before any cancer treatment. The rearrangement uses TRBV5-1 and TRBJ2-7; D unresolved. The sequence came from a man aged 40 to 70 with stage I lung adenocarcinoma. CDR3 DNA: TGCGCCAGCAGCTTGACGACACTGAGCTCCTACGAGCAGTACTTC. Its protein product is CASSLTTLSSYEQYF.